This TCR beta chain was documented in a study of CD8 T cells in ankylosing spondylitis. Study findings and constraints: There were earlier reports of some motif variants in reactive arthritis synovial fluid and blood. Matched ankylosing spondylitis synovial fluid reportedly contained a significantly enriched population of disease-linked clones.

Looked up from germline, CDR1 is SQVTM and CDR2 is ANQGSEA. CDR3 length: 15 residues. V was clipped by 6 bases and J by 3 bases, with 18 bases between them. In this sample, this clonotype turned up a few times. Its antigen is not known. In making TCR beta libraries, quantitative 5'-RACE with molecular barcodes was used. Each CDR3 protein is one row after TCRdb ran MiXCR on the 5' RACE reads. The sample records about 360,000 distinct CDR3 sequences, approximately 20% being singletons. This clonotype was obtained from a male donor with ankylosing spondylitis or in good health (not recorded which). Sequencing was done on a sample of blood, either unsorted or a sorted T cell fraction (not recorded which). The rearrangement uses TRBV29-1 and TRBJ2-1; possible D gene TRBD1, 6 bases. The CDR3 region has the DNA TGCAGCGTACGAAGCAGGGGTGGTCGCTACAATGAGCAGTTCTTC. Protein sequence: CSVRSRGGRYNEQFF.